This passage covers 14 T cell receptor beta chains from one sample sequenced in a study of blood T cell repertoires in COVID-19. Method: immunoSEQ multiplex PCR; TCRdb's copy keeps in-frame clones and lacks some. The sample lists around 320,000 clones, roughly 90% occurring once. Sequencing was done on a sample of PBMCs or T cells enriched from blood (not recorded which). These TCRs come from a woman aged 18 to 35 with acute COVID-19.

This clone was detected once. The rearrangement uses TRBV30 and TRBJ2-7; 9 bases align to TRBD2. The CDR3 runs 15 residues. The V gene's germline CDR1 is GTSNPN and CDR2 SVGIG (reference sequence). J was trimmed by 1 base and V by 2 bases; bases with no gene match: 6. CDR3 in DNA: TGTGCCTGGAGTCATAGCGGGAGCTGGTCCTACGAGCAGTACTTC. This sequence encodes CAWSHSGSWSYEQYF.

The chain links TRBV6-2 or TRBV6-3 to TRBJ2-3, with TRBD2 identical over 8 bases. This CDR3 is 16 amino acids long. With V trimmed by 5 bases and J by 6 bases, 13 bases remained unmatched. The germline V gene encodes CDR1 MNHEY and CDR2 SVGEGT. CDR3 sequence reads: CASSPGGSGNGDTQYF. DNA of the CDR3: TGTGCCAGCAGTCCCGGGGGTAGCGGGAATGGGGATACGCAGTATTTT.

The gene calls are TRBV11-3 and TRBJ1-1; 10 bases map to TRBD1. After removal of 5 bases from V and 11 bases from J, the junction contained 8 bases not matched to a gene. CDR3 size: 13 residues. In germline, CDR1 is SGHNT, CDR2 YENEEA. The CDR3 here is CASSPGQGGVAFF. The CDR3 nucleotides read TGTGCCAGCAGCCCAGGACAGGGGGGAGTGGCTTTCTTT.

The chain is built from TRBV5-1 and TRBJ2-3; 8 nucleotides line up with TRBD2. Germline V gene data show CDR1 as SGHRS and CDR2 as YFSETQ. V shed 4 bases and J 3 bases; nucleotides not matched to a gene: 16. The length of the CDR3 is 18 residues. The CDR3 region is CASSPLSGGMAPTDTQYF. Here the CDR3 DNA reads TGCGCCAGCAGCCCCCTCTCGGGAGGGATGGCCCCGACAGATACGCAGTATTTT.

This sequence joins TRBV6-2 or TRBV6-3 and TRBJ1-5; D gene ambiguous. This CDR3 has 14 residues. Germline V gene sequence: CDR1 MNHEY, CDR2 SVGEGT. Trimming cost V 4 bases and J 0 bases, with 7 bases left between them. CDR3: CASSFLFSNQPQHF. The CDR3 bases are TGTGCCAGCAGTTTCCTTTTTAGCAATCAGCCCCAGCATTTT.

V and J are TRBV19 and TRBJ1-5; 8 bases map to TRBD1. This CDR3 comprises 14 residues. The V and J ends lost 5 bases and 9 bases, in that order; junction bases with no gene match: 9. The germline gives CDR1 LNHDA, CDR2 SQIVND (reference sequence). The CDR3 sequence: CASSADRGDRPQHF. The CDR3 DNA follows: TGTGCCAGTAGTGCAGACAGGGGAGATCGGCCCCAGCATTTT.

This chain's CDR3 is CASSLRGPHEQYF. The DNA for the CDR3 is TGCGCCAGCAGCTTGCGAGGTCCCCACGAGCAGTACTTC. The J gene is TRBJ2-7, the V gene TRBV5-1, with D hard to call. Germline CDR1 reads SGHRS; CDR2 reads YFSETQ. V lost 1 base, J lost 5 bases, and 10 bases lay in between. CDR3 length: 13 residues.

J is TRBJ2-7 and V is TRBV21-1; the table names TRBD1, a call not compared with the DNA. TRBV21-1 is shown as a pseudogene. CDR3 length: 15 amino acids. CDR3 sequence: CASRPKRQAYGEQYF. CDR3 nucleotides: TGTGCCAGCAGACCGAAGAGACAGGCCTATGGCGAGCAGTACTTC.

This clone was recorded a few times. The chain couples TRBV19 to TRBJ1-3; D remains ambiguous. The CDR3 covers 15 residues. Trimming left V 10 bases short and J 2 bases short, with 18 bases between. Germline V lookup: CDR1 LNHDA, CDR2 SQIVND (reference sequence). Here the CDR3 reads CATSPNWGAGNTIYF. CDR3 sequence (DNA): TGTGCCACTTCGCCCAATTGGGGAGCTGGAAACACCATATATTTT. The full variable domain, its missing parts supplied by reference TRBV19 and TRBJ1-3, is DGGITQSPKYLFRKEGQNVTLSCEQNLNHDAMYWYRQDPGQGLRLIYYSQIVNDFQKGDIAEGYSVSREKKESFPLTVTSAQKNPTAFYLCATSPNWGAGNTIYFGEGSWLTVV.

This clone has just one count. This chain uses TRBV25-1 with TRBJ1-5, with no clear D. Germline values: CDR1 MGHDK, CDR2 SYGVNS. Trimming took off 3 bases at V and 7 bases at J, with 13 bases between the two ends. CDR3 length equals 14 residues. This CDR3 reads CASSERVSGQPQHF. In DNA form, the CDR3 reads TGTGCCAGCAGTGAGAGGGTCTCCGGGCAGCCCCAGCATTTT. Complete variable domain (other parts from reference TRBV25-1 and TRBJ1-5): EADIYQTPRYLVIGTGKKITLECSQTMGHDKMYWYQQDPGMELHLIHYSYGVNSTEKGDLSSESTVSRIRTEHFPLTLESARPSHTSQYLCASSERVSGQPQHFGDGTRLSIL.

This sequence joins TRBV19 and TRBJ1-1, with D perhaps TRBD1 (5 bases). The germline CDR1 and CDR2 sequences are LNHDA and SQIVND (reference sequence). This CDR3 is 15 amino acids long. Trimming removed 3 bases at V and 4 bases at J, with 15 bases between. Here the CDR3 DNA reads TGTGCCAGTAGTATTTACCCTGTGCAGGGCACTGAAGCTTTCTTT. Its protein product is CASSIYPVQGTEAFF.

V gene TRBV6-6 combines with J gene TRBJ1-1; D is unclear. The germline V and J ends were trimmed by 6 bases and 0 bases, with 8 bases remaining between them. This CDR3 has 13 amino acids. Per the germline V gene, CDR1 is MNHNY and CDR2 is SVGAGI (reference sequence). In DNA form, the CDR3 reads TGTGCCAGCAGGCCCAGGATGAACACTGAAGCTTTCTTT. Protein: CASRPRMNTEAFF.

This chain links TRBV9 with TRBJ2-3; weak D call: TRBD2 (6 bases). The CDR3 sequence is 16 residues long. The V and J ends lost 4 bases and 4 bases respectively, with 19 bases between them. Germline CDR1 SGDLS, CDR2 YYNGEE. The CDR3 sequence: CASSTSGGIQADTQYF. The DNA for the CDR3 is TGTGCCAGCAGCACGAGCGGAGGGATTCAGGCAGATACGCAGTATTTT. Full variable domain (rest looked up from reference TRBV9 and TRBJ2-3): DSGVTQTPKHLITATGQRVTLRCSPRSGDLSVYWYQQSLDQGLQFLIQYYNGEERAKGNILERFSAQQFPDLHSELNLSSLELGDSALYFCASSTSGGIQADTQYFGPGTRLTVL.

The genes are TRBV7-9 and TRBJ2-1, with D uncertain. Germline lookup yields CDR1 SEHNR and CDR2 FQNEAQ (reference sequence). V lost 5 bases and J 6 bases, leaving 17 bases between the germline ends. CDR3 length: 15 amino acids. The CDR3 DNA follows: TGTGCCAGCAGCCCCCCCCTAGGATCGAGCAATGAGCAGTTCTTC. Protein: CASSPPLGSSNEQFF.